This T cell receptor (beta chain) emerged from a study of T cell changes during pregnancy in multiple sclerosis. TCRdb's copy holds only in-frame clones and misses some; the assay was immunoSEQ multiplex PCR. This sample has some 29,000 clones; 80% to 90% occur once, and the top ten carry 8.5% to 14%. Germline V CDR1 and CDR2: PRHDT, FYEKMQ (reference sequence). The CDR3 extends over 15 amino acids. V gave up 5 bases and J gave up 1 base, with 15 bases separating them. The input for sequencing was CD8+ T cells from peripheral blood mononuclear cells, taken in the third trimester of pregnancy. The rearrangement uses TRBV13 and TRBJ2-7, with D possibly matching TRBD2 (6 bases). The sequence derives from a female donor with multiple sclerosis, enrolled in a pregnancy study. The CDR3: CASSIWTGTSYEQYF. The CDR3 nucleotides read TGTGCCAGCAGCATCTGGACTGGGACTTCCTACGAGCAGTACTTC.